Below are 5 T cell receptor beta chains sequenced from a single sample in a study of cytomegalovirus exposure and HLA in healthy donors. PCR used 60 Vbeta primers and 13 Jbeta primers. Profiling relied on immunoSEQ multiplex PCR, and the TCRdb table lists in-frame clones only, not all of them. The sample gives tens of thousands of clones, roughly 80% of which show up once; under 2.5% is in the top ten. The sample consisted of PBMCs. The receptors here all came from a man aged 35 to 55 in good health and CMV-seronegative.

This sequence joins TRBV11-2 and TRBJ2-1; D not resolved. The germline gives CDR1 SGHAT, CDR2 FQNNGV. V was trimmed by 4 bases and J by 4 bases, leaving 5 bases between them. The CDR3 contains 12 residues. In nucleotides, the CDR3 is TGTGCCAGCAGCTCACAATACAATGAGCAGTTCTTC. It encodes CASSSQYNEQFF.

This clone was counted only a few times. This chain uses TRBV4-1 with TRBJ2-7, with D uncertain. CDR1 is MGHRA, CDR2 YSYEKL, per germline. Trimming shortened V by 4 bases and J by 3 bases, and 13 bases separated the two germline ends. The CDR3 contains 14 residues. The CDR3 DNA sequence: TGCGCCAGCAGCCCAACCTACGGCGGCTACGAGCAGTACTTC. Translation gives CASSPTYGGYEQYF.

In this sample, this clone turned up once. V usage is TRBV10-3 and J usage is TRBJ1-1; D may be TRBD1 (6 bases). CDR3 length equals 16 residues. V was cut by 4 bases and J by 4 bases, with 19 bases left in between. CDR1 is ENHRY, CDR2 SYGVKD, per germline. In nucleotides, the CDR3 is TGTGCCATCAGTGGGTGGAGACAGGAGGTAGGCACTGAAGCTTTCTTT. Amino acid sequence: CAISGWRQEVGTEAFF.

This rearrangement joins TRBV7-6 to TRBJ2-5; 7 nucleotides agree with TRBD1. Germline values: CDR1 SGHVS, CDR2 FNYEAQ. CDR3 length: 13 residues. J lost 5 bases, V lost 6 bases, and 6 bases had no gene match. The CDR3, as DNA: TGTGCCAGCAGACGTACAGGGGTCGAGACCCAGTACTTC. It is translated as CASRRTGVETQYF.

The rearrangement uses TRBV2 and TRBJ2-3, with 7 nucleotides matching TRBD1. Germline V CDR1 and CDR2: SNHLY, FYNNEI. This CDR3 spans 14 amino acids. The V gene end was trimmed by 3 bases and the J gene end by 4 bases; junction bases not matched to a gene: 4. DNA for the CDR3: TGTGCCAGCAGTGAGGGGACAGTCGCAGATACGCAGTATTTT. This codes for CASSEGTVADTQYF.